Sequencing of this TCR beta chain was carried out in a study of CD8+ T cells in alopecia areata. Looking at the study overall: Percentage of affected scalp area was the basis on which treated patients' severity was scored.

Points from the study as a whole: While tofacitinib was given, many expanded lesional clones persisted in scalp and blood.

This clone turned up a few times. Its matching antigen is unknown. Treatment noted: oral pan-JAK inhibitor, 5-10 mg twice daily. Extracted from the samples, RNA was reverse transcribed into cDNA to serve as the sequencing template. Profiling relied on immunoSEQ multiplex PCR, and the TCRdb table lists in-frame clones only, not all of them. Found here are roughly 210,000 clones, over 40% of them singletons; the top ten hold over 2.5%. Trimming removed 3 bases from V and 2 bases from J, with 12 bases in between. There are 15 residues in the CDR3. Germline V gives CDR1 SGHTA, CDR2 FQGNSA. This receptor was identified in a human donor with alopecia areata. Sequenced here: CD4+ T cells sorted from blood, sampled at approximately week 36, from a patient treated with tofacitinib. The genes are TRBV7-2 and TRBJ2-3, with a tentative D call TRBD2 (5 bases). CDR3 in amino acids: CASSLSSGDTDTQYF. The CDR3 DNA reads as TGTGCCAGCAGCTTGTCCAGCGGAGACACAGATACGCAGTATTTT.